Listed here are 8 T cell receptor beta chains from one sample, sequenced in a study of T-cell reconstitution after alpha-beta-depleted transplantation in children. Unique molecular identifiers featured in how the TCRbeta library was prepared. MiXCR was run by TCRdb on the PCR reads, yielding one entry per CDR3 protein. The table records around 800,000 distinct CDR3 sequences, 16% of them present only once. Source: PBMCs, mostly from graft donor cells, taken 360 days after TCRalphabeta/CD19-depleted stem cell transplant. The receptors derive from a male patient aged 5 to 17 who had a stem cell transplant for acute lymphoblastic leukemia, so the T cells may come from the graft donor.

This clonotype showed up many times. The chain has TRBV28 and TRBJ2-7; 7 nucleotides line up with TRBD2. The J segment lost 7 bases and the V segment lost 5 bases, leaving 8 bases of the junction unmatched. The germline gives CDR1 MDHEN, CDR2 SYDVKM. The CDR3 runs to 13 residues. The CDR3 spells CASSLGTKREQYF. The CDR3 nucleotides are TGTGCCAGCAGTCTCGGGACTAAAAGGGAGCAGTACTTC.

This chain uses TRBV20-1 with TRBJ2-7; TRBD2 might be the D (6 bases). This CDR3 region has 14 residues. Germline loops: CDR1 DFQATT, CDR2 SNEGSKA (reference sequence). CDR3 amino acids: CRGRGGDTAYEQYF. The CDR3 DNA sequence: TGCAGGGGACGGGGCGGGGATACTGCCTACGAGCAGTACTTC.

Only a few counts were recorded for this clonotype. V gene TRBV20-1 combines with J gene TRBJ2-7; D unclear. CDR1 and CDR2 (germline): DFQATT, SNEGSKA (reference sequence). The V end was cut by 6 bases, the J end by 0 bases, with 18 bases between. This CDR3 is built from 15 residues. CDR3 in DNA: TGCAGTGCCAGCCCTGAAGGACCTATCTCCTACGAGCAGTACTTC. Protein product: CSASPEGPISYEQYF.

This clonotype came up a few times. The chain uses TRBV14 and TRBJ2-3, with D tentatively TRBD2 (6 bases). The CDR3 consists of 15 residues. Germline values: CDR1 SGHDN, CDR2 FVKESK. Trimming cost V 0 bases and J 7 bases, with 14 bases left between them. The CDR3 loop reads CASSQDLPGVNTQYF. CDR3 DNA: TGTGCCAGCAGCCAAGACCTACCGGGAGTCAATACGCAGTATTTT.

The CDR3 here is CASSPTGGAAYEQYF. DNA for the CDR3: TGTGCCAGCAGCCCTACAGGGGGCGCAGCCTACGAGCAGTACTTC. J is TRBJ2-7 and V is TRBV5-4; 9 positions match TRBD1. V shed 4 bases, J shed 2 bases, and the junction held 7 bases outside the gene matches. Germline V gene sequence: CDR1 SGHNT, CDR2 YYREEE (reference sequence). The CDR3 length is 15 residues.

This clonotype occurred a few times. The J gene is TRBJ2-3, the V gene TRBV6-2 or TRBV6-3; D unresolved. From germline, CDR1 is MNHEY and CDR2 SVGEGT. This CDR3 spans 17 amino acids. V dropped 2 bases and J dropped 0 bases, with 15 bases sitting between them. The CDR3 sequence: CASSYPSVIQSTDTQYF. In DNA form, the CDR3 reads TGTGCCAGCAGTTACCCCTCCGTTATTCAAAGCACAGATACGCAGTATTTT.

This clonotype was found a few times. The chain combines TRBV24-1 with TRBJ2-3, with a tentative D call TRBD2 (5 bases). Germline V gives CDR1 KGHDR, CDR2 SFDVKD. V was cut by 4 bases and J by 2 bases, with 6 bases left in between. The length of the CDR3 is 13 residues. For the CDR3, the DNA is TGTGCCACCAGTGACGGGGACACAGATACGCAGTATTTT. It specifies CATSDGDTDTQYF.

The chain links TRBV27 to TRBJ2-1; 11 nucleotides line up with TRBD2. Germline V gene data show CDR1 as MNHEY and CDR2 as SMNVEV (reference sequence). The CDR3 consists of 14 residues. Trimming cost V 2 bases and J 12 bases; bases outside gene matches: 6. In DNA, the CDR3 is TGTGCCAGCAGTTTAATGGTAGCGGGAGGGCCGCAGTTCTTC. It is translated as CASSLMVAGGPQFF.